These T cell receptor beta chains were read from a single sample in a study of PD-1 blockade in classical Hodgkin lymphoma. Sequencing was performed with immunoSEQ multiplex PCR; in TCRdb, only in-frame clones are kept and a portion is missing. The table includes 47,000 or so clones, roughly 93% detected once. The sequenced sample consisted of peripheral blood mononuclear cells (PBMCs). The receptors were sampled from a human donor with classical Hodgkin lymphoma. Both conserved end residues are part of each CDR3. The D gene is left open where the match is weak. Clone size, where shown, is once, few, many, or a class for clones that have expanded.

D	V	length	size	J	DNA	CDR3
.	TRBV2	12	.	TRBJ2-2	TGTGCCAGCAGTGAAGCGGCCGGGGAGCTGTTTTTT	CASSEAAGELFF
.	TRBV5-4	16	.	TRBJ2-3	TGTGCCAGCAGCTTGGATACAGGTTCTAGCACAGATACGCAGTATTTT	CASSLDTGSSTDTQYF
.	TRBV4-2	17	.	TRBJ2-1	TGTGCCAGCAGCCAAGGGTTCTTGGGGGACTCCCACAATGAGCAGTTCTTC	CASSQGFLGDSHNEQFF
TRBD1	TRBV29-1	15	.	TRBJ2-4	TGCAGCGTCGAGAGGACAGGGAGTGTCAAAAACATTCAGTACTTC	CSVERTGSVKNIQYF
TRBD2	TRBV9	15	.	TRBJ2-2	TGTGCCAGCAGCCCCTCGGGAGGGCACACCGGGGAGCTGTTTTTT	CASSPSGGHTGELFF
TRBD1	TRBV28	14	few	TRBJ1-1	TGTGCCAGCAGGGCGACAGGGGGCAAAACTGAAGCTTTCTTT	CASRATGGKTEAFF
TRBD1	TRBV28	12	.	TRBJ1-2	TGTGCCAGCAGCTTACAGGGGGCTGTCTACACCTTC	CASSLQGAVYTF
TRBD1	TRBV2	14	.	TRBJ1-5	TGTGCCAGCAGTGGGGGACAGGGAAATCAGCCCCAGCATTTT	CASSGGQGNQPQHF
TRBD1	TRBV9	16	.	TRBJ1-2	TGTGCCAGCAGCGTAGATATCGGACAGGGGAACTATGGCTACACCTTC	CASSVDIGQGNYGYTF
TRBD2	TRBV6-5	14	.	TRBJ2-2	TGTGCCAGCAGTTTGGTTAGCGGGACCGGGGAGCTGTTTTTT	CASSLVSGTGELFF
.	TRBV5-4	14	.	TRBJ1-1	TGTGCCAGCAGCGGGAACCTTCTGAACACTGAAGCTTTCTTT	CASSGNLLNTEAFF
TRBD2	TRBV27	18	.	TRBJ2-7	TGTGCCAGCAGCACCTCTAGACTAGCGGGAGGGTTCTCCTACGAGCAGTACTTC	CASSTSRLAGGFSYEQYF
.	TRBV10-1	12	.	TRBJ1-1	TGCGCCAGCAGTGAATCGGAGGGGAAAGCTTTCTTT	CASSESEGKAFF
.	TRBV6-4	14	.	TRBJ2-2	TGTGCCAGCAGACCCGAATTCATTACCGGGGAGCTGTTTTTT	CASRPEFITGELFF
TRBD1	TRBV14	13	.	TRBJ1-2	TGTGCCAGTACAGGGGCCCATAACTATGGCTACACCTTC	CASTGAHNYGYTF
TRBD2	TRBV5-4	15	once	TRBJ2-7	TGTGCCAGCAGCTCGAAAGCGGGAGGGAACTACGAGCAGTACTTC	CASSSKAGGNYEQYF
.	TRBV15	18	.	TRBJ1-2	TGTGCCACCAGCAGAGTTATCCATTCGACAGGTTTCATGAATGGCTACACCTTC	CATSRVIHSTGFMNGYTF
TRBD1	TRBV7-3	15	.	TRBJ2-1	TGTGCCAGCAGCTCGGGACAGGGTAGCTACAATGAGCAGTTCTTC	CASSSGQGSYNEQFF
.	TRBV19	14	.	TRBJ1-5	TGTGCCACCCAAACGTTGGGGTTGGGTCAGCCCCAGCATTTT	CATQTLGLGQPQHF
TRBD1	TRBV9	22	once	TRBJ2-1	TGTGCCAGCAGCGCCTCGTCGGCCCGGGGACAGGGGATAAGGAGCTCCTACAATGAGCAGTTCTTC	CASSASSARGQGIRSSYNEQFF
.	TRBV20-1	11	.	TRBJ1-2	TGCAGTGCTAGTAATAACTATGGCTACACCTTC	CSASNNYGYTF
.	TRBV7-9	16	.	TRBJ1-1	TGTGCCAGCAGCTTGGGTCAGGCGGGGCGCAGCACTGAAGCTTTCTTT	CASSLGQAGRSTEAFF
.	TRBV25-1	14	.	TRBJ2-7	TGTGCCAGCAGTGAGTACTCAGGGATGCGGGAGCAGTACTTC	CASSEYSGMREQYF
.	TRBV9	13	once	TRBJ2-1	TGTGCCAGTGGACCGAGCGGCTACAATGAGCAGTTCTTC	CASGPSGYNEQFF
TRBD2	TRBV7-9	14	few	TRBJ2-3	TGTGCCAGCAGCCTTAGCGGGCGGACAGATACGCAGTATTTT	CASSLSGRTDTQYF
.	TRBV19	13	.	TRBJ2-2	TGTGCCAGTAGTACTCCAGGTTCCGGGGAGCTGTTTTTT	CASSTPGSGELFF
.	TRBV15	14	.	TRBJ1-2	TGTGCCACCAGCAGGCCCGACGCCGGTAATGGCTACACCTTC	CATSRPDAGNGYTF
TRBD1	TRBV7-2	14	.	TRBJ1-5	TGTGCCAGCAGCCGCAGGGGGGGCAATCAGCCCCAGCATTTT	CASSRRGGNQPQHF
.	TRBV7-8	14	.	TRBJ1-3	TGTGCCAGCAGCCCCGACAGTTCTGGAAACACCATATATTTT	CASSPDSSGNTIYF
.	TRBV9	13	once	TRBJ2-3	TGTGCCAGCAGCGTGATCTCAGAAGATACGCAGTATTTT	CASSVISEDTQYF
TRBD1	TRBV7-3	16	.	TRBJ2-2	TGTGCCAGCAGCCTATCAGGGGGCCCGAACACCGGGGAGCTGTTTTTT	CASSLSGGPNTGELFF
.	TRBV6-5	14	.	TRBJ1-2	TGTGCCAGCAGTTGGACAAAATATAACTATGGCTACACCTTC	CASSWTKYNYGYTF
TRBD2	TRBV7-9	18	once	TRBJ2-1	TGTGCCAGCAGCTCCGGGACTAGCGGGGTCAGCTCCTACAATGAGCAGTTCTTC	CASSSGTSGVSSYNEQFF
TRBD1	TRBV5-1	14	.	TRBJ2-3	TGCGCCAGCAGCTCGGCGACAGGGTCAGATACGCAGTATTTT	CASSSATGSDTQYF
.	TRBV29-1	10	.	TRBJ1-2	TGCAGCGTTGACAGCGACGGCTACACCTTC	CSVDSDGYTF
.	TRBV7-6	15	.	TRBJ2-5	TGTGCCAGCAGCTTAGGCAGTGCTACCCAAGAGACCCAGTACTTC	CASSLGSATQETQYF
.	TRBV10-3	13	.	TRBJ1-2	TGTGCCATCAGTGAGTCAGGGAACAGTGGCTACACCTTC	CAISESGNSGYTF
TRBD1	TRBV2	15	.	TRBJ1-5	TGTGCCAGCAGCGGGACAGGGGGCGGCAATCAGCCCCAGCATTTT	CASSGTGGGNQPQHF
TRBD1	TRBV6-1	15	.	TRBJ1-5	TGTGCCAGCAGTTGGGGGGACAGGGCTGATCAGCCCCAGCATTTT	CASSWGDRADQPQHF
.	TRBV6-4	14	.	TRBJ1-2	TGTGCCGGAAAGGTAGGCATCTCCCTTGATGGCTACACCTTC	CAGKVGISLDGYTF
TRBD2	TRBV2	13	.	TRBJ2-1	TGTGCCAGCAGGCTAGCGGGAAACAATGAGCAGTTCTTC	CASRLAGNNEQFF